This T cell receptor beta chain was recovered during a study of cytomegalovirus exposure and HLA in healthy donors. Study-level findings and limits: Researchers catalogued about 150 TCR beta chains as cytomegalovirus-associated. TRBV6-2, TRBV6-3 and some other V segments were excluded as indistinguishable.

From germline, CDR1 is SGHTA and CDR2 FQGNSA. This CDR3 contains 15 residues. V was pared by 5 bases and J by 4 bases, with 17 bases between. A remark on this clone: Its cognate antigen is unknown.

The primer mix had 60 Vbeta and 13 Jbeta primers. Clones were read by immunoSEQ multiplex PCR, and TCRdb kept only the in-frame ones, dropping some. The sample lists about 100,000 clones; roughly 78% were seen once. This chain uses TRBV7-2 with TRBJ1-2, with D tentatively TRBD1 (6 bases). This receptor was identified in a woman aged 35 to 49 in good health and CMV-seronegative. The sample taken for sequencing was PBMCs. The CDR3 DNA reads TGTGCCAGCAGCCAGACCCCTGCAGGGGCCTATGGCTACACCTTC. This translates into CASSQTPAGAYGYTF. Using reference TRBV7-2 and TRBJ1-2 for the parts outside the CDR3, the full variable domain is GAGVSQSPSNKVTEKGKDVELRCDPISGHTALYWYRQSLGQGLEFLIYFQGNSAPDKSGLPSDRFSAERTGGSVSTLTIQRTQQEDSAVYLCASSQTPAGAYGYTFGSGTRLTVV.